The clone carrying this TCR beta chain was recorded many times. Its antigen is currently unknown. A single record per CDR3 protein comes from TCRdb applying MiXCR to the reads. The sample has 510,000 or so distinct CDR3 sequences; approximately 26% are singletons. The data were obtained in a study of T cell repertoires in cytomegalovirus infection. Study background: Matching HLA type and CMV infection were both indicated by public TCR beta signatures.

Trimming at V came to 5 bases and at J to 6 bases, leaving 11 bases not matched to a gene. Germline V gene data show CDR1 as SGHTA and CDR2 as FQGNSA. The CDR3 extends over 15 amino acids. Notes on the study in general: Carriage of CMV together with the relevant HLA was identifiable through cumulative public TCR beta family frequency. Clonotype analysis showed dominance of the ex vivo response by HLA-C-restricted CMV-specific TCR beta clonotypes.

This chain links TRBV7-2 with TRBJ2-3, with 7 nucleotides matching TRBD2. Sequencing used PBMCs. This clonotype originated in a human donor in good health (CMV status not recorded). Some clones in this sample may be carry-over from other donors' samples. This CDR3 is CASSQVAGPGDTQYF. In DNA, the CDR3 is TGTGCCAGCAGCCAAGTAGCGGGCCCTGGGGATACGCAGTATTTT. The complete variable domain, with remaining parts taken from reference TRBV7-2 and TRBJ2-3, reads GAGVSQSPSNKVTEKGKDVELRCDPISGHTALYWYRQSLGQGLEFLIYFQGNSAPDKSGLPSDRFSAERTGGSVSTLTIQRTQQEDSAVYLCASSQVAGPGDTQYFGPGTRLTVL.